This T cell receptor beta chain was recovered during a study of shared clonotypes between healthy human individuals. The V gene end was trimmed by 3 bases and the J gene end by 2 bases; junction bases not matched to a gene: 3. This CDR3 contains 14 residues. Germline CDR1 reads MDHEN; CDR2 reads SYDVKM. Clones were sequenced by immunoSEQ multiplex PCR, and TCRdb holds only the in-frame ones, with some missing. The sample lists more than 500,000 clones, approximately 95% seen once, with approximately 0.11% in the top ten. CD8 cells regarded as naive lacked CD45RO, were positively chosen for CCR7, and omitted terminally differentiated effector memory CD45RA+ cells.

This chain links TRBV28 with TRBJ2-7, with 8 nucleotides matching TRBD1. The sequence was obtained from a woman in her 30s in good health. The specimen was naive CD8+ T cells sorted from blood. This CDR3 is CASSFQTGAYEQYF. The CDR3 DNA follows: TGTGCCAGCAGTTTCCAGACAGGGGCCTACGAGCAGTACTTC.